This T cell receptor (beta chain) was sequenced during a study of control samples from healthy donors and cancer patients. Method: immunoSEQ multiplex PCR; TCRdb's copy keeps in-frame clones and lacks some. The table shows some 71,000 clones, with roughly nine tenths occurring only once. The germline V gene has CDR1 SGHRS and CDR2 YFSETQ. V was clipped by 0 bases and J by 2 bases, with 11 bases between them. This CDR3 has 15 amino acids. The V and J genes are TRBV5-1 and TRBJ2-5; possible D gene TRBD1, 5 bases. The sample consisted of PBMCs. The clonotype was recovered from a woman aged 50 to 60 with colorectal cancer. The CDR3 sequence is CASSLGGSYQETQYF. CDR3 sequence (DNA): TGCGCCAGCAGCTTGGGGGGCAGTTATCAAGAGACCCAGTACTTC.